These 30 T cell receptor beta chains share one sample of origin, sequenced in a study of beta chain features in type 1 diabetes. Since all of the isolated RNA was reverse transcribed, expressed TCRB transcripts were what got sequenced. Using immunoSEQ multiplex PCR, the repertoire was profiled, and TCRdb retains in-frame clones only, with some absent. This repertoire shows some 500,000 clones, over 9.5% found once; its top ten account for 0.045% to 0.06%. Sequencing input: naive CD4+ T cells from blood. These TCRs come from a woman aged 18 to 35 in good health.

This clone was counted a single time. The sample holds other DNA sequences that translate to the same CDR3. The J gene is TRBJ2-3, the V gene TRBV5-1, with 12 bases identical to TRBD2. CDR3 length equals 16 residues. Germline loops: CDR1 SGHRS, CDR2 YFSETQ. After removal of 0 bases from V and 2 bases from J, the junction contained 1 base not matched to a gene. CDR3 bases: TGCGCCAGCAGCTTGGGACTAGCGGGAGCCACAGATACGCAGTATTTT. Protein: CASSLGLAGATDTQYF.

V is TRBV30 and J is TRBJ1-4, with a tentative D call TRBD1 (6 bases). V gave up 0 bases and J gave up 0 bases, with 11 bases separating them. The CDR3 extends over 16 amino acids. Per the germline V gene, CDR1 is GTSNPN and CDR2 is SVGIG (reference sequence). As DNA, the CDR3 is TGTGCCTGGAGTGTAGACAGGACAGCAACTAATGAAAAACTGTTTTTT. This translates into CAWSVDRTATNEKLFF. Complete variable domain (other parts from reference TRBV30 and TRBJ1-4): SQTIHQWPATLVQPVGSPLSLECTVEGTSNPNLYWYRQAAGRGLQLLFYSVGIGQISSEVPQNLSASRPQDRQFILSSKKLLLSDSGFYLCAWSVDRTATNEKLFFGSGTQLSVL.

The rearrangement uses TRBV28 and TRBJ2-2; 7 bases are shared with TRBD1. The germline gives CDR1 MDHEN, CDR2 SYDVKM. The V segment lost 8 bases and the J segment 3 bases; nucleotides outside the gene matches: 9. The CDR3 totals 15 residues. The CDR3 nucleotides are TGTGCCAGCCGACCTCACAGGGGTGACACCGGGGAGCTGTTTTTT. Translating gives CASRPHRGDTGELFF. The complete variable domain, with remaining parts taken from reference TRBV28 and TRBJ2-2, reads DVKVTQSSRYLVKRTGEKVFLECVQDMDHENMFWYRQDPGLGLRLIYFSYDVKMKEKGDIPEGYSVSREKKERFSLILESASTNQTSMYLCASRPHRGDTGELFFGEGSRLTVL.

This clone was seen a few times. The V and J genes are TRBV7-9 and TRBJ1-6; TRBD1 might be the D (5 bases). The V end was cut by 2 bases, the J end by 6 bases, with 14 bases between. The CDR3 totals 16 residues. In germline, CDR1 is SEHNR, CDR2 FQNEAQ (reference sequence). Written as DNA, the CDR3 is TGTGCCAGCAGCTTACACCGGGGACGCCGTAATTCACCCCTCCACTTT. Amino acids: CASSLHRGRRNSPLHF. Using reference TRBV7-9 and TRBJ1-6 for the parts outside the CDR3, the full variable domain is DTGVSQNPRHKITKRGQNVTFRCDPISEHNRLYWYRQTLGQGPEFLTYFQNEAQLEKSRLLSDRFSAERPKGSFSTLEIQRTEQGDSAMYLCASSLHRGRRNSPLHFGNGTRLTVT.

This clone was seen a handful of times. The genes are TRBV29-1 and TRBJ1-3, with D unresolved. Germline values: CDR1 SQVTM, CDR2 ANQGSEA. V was shortened by 4 bases and J by 0 bases, with 10 bases between the two germline ends. The CDR3 has 14 residues. The CDR3 DNA sequence: TGCAGCGTTGTGGTGAACCTCTCTGGAAACACCATATATTTT. Amino acids: CSVVVNLSGNTIYF. Filled out from reference TRBV29-1 and TRBJ1-3, the complete variable domain reads SAVISQKPSRDICQRGTSLTIQCQVDSQVTMMFWYRQQPGQSLTLIATANQGSEATYESGFVIDKFPISRPNLTFSTLTVSNMSPEDSSIYLCSVVVNLSGNTIYFGEGSWLTVV.

This clone has a handful of counts. The CDR3: CATSGIGTSGSSYNEQFF. DNA for the CDR3: TGTGCCACCAGCGGGATCGGGACTAGCGGGAGCTCCTACAATGAGCAGTTCTTC. The chain employs TRBV15 and TRBJ2-1, with TRBD2 identical over 14 bases. The CDR3 is 18 residues long. Per the germline V gene, CDR1 is LNHNV and CDR2 is YYDKDF (reference sequence). J lost 0 bases, V lost 5 bases, and 6 bases had no gene match.

This clone was seen more than once but under ten times. The chain is built from TRBV7-3 and TRBJ1-1, with D perhaps TRBD1 (6 bases). CDR3 size: 15 residues. Trimming took off 5 bases at V and 0 bases at J, with 13 bases between the two ends. The germline V gene encodes CDR1 SGHTA and CDR2 FQGTGA. The CDR3 sequence: CASSLGGGMNTEAFF. The CDR3 nucleotides are TGTGCCAGCAGCCTCGGAGGGGGAATGAACACTGAAGCTTTCTTT.

This clone was recorded a few times. This specimen includes other DNA sequences encoding the same CDR3. The rearrangement joins TRBV29-1 to TRBJ2-1; D is possibly TRBD1 or TRBD2 (6 bases each). Trimming shortened V by 8 bases and J by 0 bases, and 20 bases separated the two germline ends. The CDR3 is made up of 16 amino acids. Germline V gene data show CDR1 as SQVTM and CDR2 as ANQGSEA. CDR3: CSIGGPDSSSYNEQFF. CDR3 sequence (DNA): TGCAGCATTGGGGGGCCGGATTCTAGCTCCTACAATGAGCAGTTCTTC.

A few counts support this clone. The J gene is TRBJ2-5, the V gene TRBV29-1; 8 bases agree with TRBD1. The germline V gene encodes CDR1 SQVTM and CDR2 ANQGSEA. V was pared by 6 bases and J by 14 bases, with 14 bases of the junction left unmatched. The CDR3 contains 12 residues. The CDR3: CSVLTPTGAGYF. For the CDR3, the DNA is TGCAGCGTGCTCACCCCGACAGGGGCGGGATACTTC.

This clone was seen a few times. The chain has TRBV7-9 and TRBJ2-3; D may match TRBD1 or TRBD2 (5 bases each). Germline-derived CDR1 and CDR2 are SEHNR and FQNEAQ (reference sequence). This CDR3 comprises 18 residues. Trimming took 4 bases from V and 3 from J, leaving 23 bases between them. The CDR3 nucleotides are TGTGCCAGCAGCTCCCGCCGGCAGAGGGGCCTCACTACAGATACGCAGTATTTT. It specifies CASSSRRQRGLTTDTQYF.

V gene TRBV11-2 combines with J gene TRBJ2-4; TRBD2 matches 7 bases. CDR3 length: 15 amino acids. Germline-derived CDR1 and CDR2 are SGHAT and FQNNGV. With V trimmed by 3 bases and J by 1 base, 3 bases remained unmatched. CDR3 DNA: TGTGCCAGCAGCTTCACCGGGGGGGCCAAAAACATTCAGTACTTC. It is translated as CASSFTGGAKNIQYF. Full variable domain (missing parts from reference TRBV11-2 and TRBJ2-4): EAGVAQSPRYKIIEKRQSVAFWCNPISGHATLYWYQQILGQGPKLLIQFQNNGVVDDSQLPKDRFSAERLKGVDSTLKIQPAKLEDSAVYLCASSFTGGAKNIQYFGAGTRLSVL.

In this sample, this clone turned up a few times. The J gene is TRBJ2-1, the V gene TRBV7-2; the match to TRBD2 covers 8 bases. CDR1 is SGHTA, CDR2 FQGNSA, per germline. This CDR3 comprises 15 residues. J was trimmed by 8 bases and V by 5 bases; bases with no gene match: 11. CDR3 residues: CASSTTGTRRDEQFF. Written as DNA, the CDR3 is TGTGCCAGCAGCACTACCGGGACTAGAAGGGATGAGCAGTTCTTC.

This clone was seen more than once but under ten times. The chain is built from TRBV29-1 and TRBJ1-1; D unclear. This CDR3 is built from 12 residues. The germline gives CDR1 SQVTM, CDR2 ANQGSEA. V was clipped by 5 bases and J by 1 base, with 8 bases between them. CDR3 loop: CSVRYTNTEAFF. CDR3 nucleotide sequence: TGCAGCGTTAGGTATACGAACACTGAAGCTTTCTTT.

This clone turned up a few times. The J gene is TRBJ2-1, the V gene TRBV20-1; D not resolved. The CDR3 runs 11 residues. Germline CDR1 is DFQATT and CDR2 is SNEGSKA (reference sequence). V was trimmed by 3 bases and J by 6 bases, leaving 6 bases between them. The CDR3, as DNA: TGCAGTGCTAGCCTACGCAATGAGCAGTTCTTC. This translates into CSASLRNEQFF.

In its sample, this clone was seen a few times. This chain links TRBV28 with TRBJ2-4; TRBD2 matches at 10 bases. This CDR3 is built from 14 residues. V dropped 6 bases and J dropped 4; count of bases not matched to a gene: 3. Germline V lookup: CDR1 MDHEN, CDR2 SYDVKM. CDR3 bases: TGTGCCAGCAGGGTTAGCGGGGGGAAAAACATTCAGTACTTC. It encodes CASRVSGGKNIQYF.

There are a few counts of this clone. The chain employs TRBV18 and TRBJ1-1, with D maybe TRBD1 (5 bases). Germline V CDR1 and CDR2: KGHSH, LQKENI. V lost 0 bases to trimming and J lost 9 bases, with 8 bases between them. The CDR3 covers 12 residues. Written as DNA, the CDR3 is TGTGCCAGCTCACCACCAGACAGCCAAGCTTTCTTT. Amino acids: CASSPPDSQAFF.

The chain recombines TRBV5-8 with TRBJ1-3; D gene unclear. The CDR3 sequence is 15 residues long. Trimming removed 3 bases at V and 0 bases at J, with 10 bases between. Germline assignment: CDR1 SGHTS and CDR2 YDEGEE. The CDR3 region is CASSWWRSSGNTIYF. The CDR3 DNA follows: TGTGCCAGCAGCTGGTGGAGGAGCTCTGGAAACACCATATATTTT. Full variable domain (remainder filled in from reference TRBV5-8 and TRBJ1-3): EAGVTQSPTHLIKTRGQQATLRCSPISGHTSVYWYQQALGLGLQFLLWYDEGEERNRGNFPPRFSGRQFPNYSSELNVNALELEDSALYLCASSWWRSSGNTIYFGEGSWLTVV.

V usage is TRBV7-8 and J usage is TRBJ2-7; 9 nucleotides match TRBD1. The germline gives CDR1 SGHVS, CDR2 FQNEAQ. The CDR3 has 16 amino acids. The junction had 6 bases not matched to a gene; V was cut back by 1 base and J by 2 bases. CDR3 in amino acids: CASSLGPGQGTYEQYV. For the CDR3, the DNA is TGTGCCAGCAGCTTAGGTCCAGGACAGGGGACCTACGAGCAGTACGTC.

This clone was counted only a few times. V and J are TRBV14 and TRBJ2-4, with D tentatively TRBD1 or TRBD2 (5 bases each). CDR1 is SGHDN, CDR2 FVKESK, per germline. The V and J ends lost 1 base and 0 bases respectively, with 10 bases between them. The CDR3 runs to 16 residues. CDR3 DNA: TGTGCCAGCAGCCAAGTTGGAGGACAAGCCAAAAACATTCAGTACTTC. Its protein is CASSQVGGQAKNIQYF. The whole variable domain, remainder taken from reference TRBV14 and TRBJ2-4, is EAGVTQFPSHSVIEKGQTVTLRCDPISGHDNLYWYRRVMGKEIKFLLHFVKESKQDESGMPNNRFLAERTGGTYSTLKVQPAELEDSGVYFCASSQVGGQAKNIQYFGAGTRLSVL.

The chain combines TRBV6-5 with TRBJ1-1, with D possibly TRBD1 on 5 matching bases. V lost 5 bases, J lost 11 bases, and 18 bases lay in between. This CDR3 has 13 residues. Germline values: CDR1 MNHEY, CDR2 SVGAGI. CDR3 DNA: TGTGCCAGCAGTCCCGCGGGACCGAAGTTGGCTTTCTTT. Translation gives CASSPAGPKLAFF.

V is TRBV4-3 and J is TRBJ1-2; a weak D match, TRBD1 (5 bases). In germline, CDR1 is LGHNA, CDR2 YSLEER. There are 14 residues in the CDR3. The V and J ends lost 0 bases and 7 bases respectively, with 12 bases between them. This CDR3 is CASSQDGAGAGYTF. The CDR3 nucleotides read TGCGCCAGCAGCCAAGATGGGGCAGGCGCTGGCTACACCTTC.

This clone was picked up a small number of times. The chain carries TRBV29-1 and TRBJ1-1; possibly TRBD1 for D (5 bases). CDR3 length: 13 residues. Trimming left V 7 bases short and J 7 bases short, with 19 bases between. In germline, CDR1 is SQVTM, CDR2 ANQGSEA. The CDR3 here is CSAPATARGEAFF. CDR3 bases: TGCAGCGCCCCTGCGACAGCCCGGGGTGAAGCTTTCTTT.

This clone was counted only a few times. The rearrangement links TRBV19 to TRBJ2-7, with D perhaps being TRBD1 or TRBD2 (5 bases each). This CDR3 comprises 15 residues. Trimming left V 4 bases short and J 0 bases short, with 13 bases between. CDR1 is LNHDA, CDR2 SQIVND, per germline (reference sequence). CDR3 bases: TGTGCCAGTAGTACTTTCCGGGACGGCTCCTACGAGCAGTACGTC. Amino acids: CASSTFRDGSYEQYV.

V gene TRBV5-1 combines with J gene TRBJ2-1, with TRBD2 matching over 12 bases. Looked up from germline, CDR1 is SGHRS and CDR2 is YFSETQ. The V segment lost 2 bases and the J segment 2 bases; nucleotides outside the gene matches: 2. There are 16 residues in the CDR3. The CDR3 coding sequence is TGCGCCAGCAGCTTAACTAGCGGGGGGACCTACAATGAGCAGTTCTTC. This sequence encodes CASSLTSGGTYNEQFF.

There are a few counts of this clone. The rearrangement uses TRBV4-1 and TRBJ2-1, with TRBD1 matching over 9 bases. The CDR3 length is 15 residues. Losses at the gene ends were 3 bases for V and 8 bases for J; bases not matched to a gene: 8. Germline V gives CDR1 MGHRA, CDR2 YSYEKL. CDR3 coding DNA: TGCGCCAGCAGCCATCCCGGGACAGGGTTCGATGAGCAGTTCTTC. This gives the protein CASSHPGTGFDEQFF.

The chain uses TRBV6-6 and TRBJ2-5, with D possibly matching TRBD1 (5 bases). This CDR3 is 13 amino acids long. V was trimmed by 6 bases and J by 2 bases, leaving 10 bases between them. In germline, CDR1 is MNHNY, CDR2 SVGAGI (reference sequence). The CDR3 DNA sequence: TGTGCCAGCAGGTACACAGGACAAGAGACCCAGTACTTC. Encoded protein: CASRYTGQETQYF.

This clone was seen more than once but under ten times. The chain recombines TRBV27 with TRBJ2-6; TRBD1 agrees at 8 bases. Germline CDR1 is MNHEY and CDR2 is SMNVEV (reference sequence). The junction had 2 bases not matched to a gene; V was cut back by 6 bases and J by 4 bases. The CDR3 runs 14 residues. CDR3 sequence (DNA): TGTGCCAGCAGGAGGACAGGGGGGGCCAACGTCCTGACTTTC. It yields the protein CASRRTGGANVLTF.

This clone was observed a few times. CDR3 nucleotide sequence: TGCAGCGTTGATTTACTGTTAAAGGGCACAGATACGCAGTATTTT. Amino acid sequence: CSVDLLLKGTDTQYF. The chain joins TRBV29-1 to TRBJ2-3, with D hard to call. This CDR3 region has 15 residues. V was cut by 3 bases and J by 1 base, with 14 bases left in between. Looked up from germline, CDR1 is SQVTM and CDR2 is ANQGSEA.

This clone occurred a few times. The chain recombines TRBV30 with TRBJ2-7; D might be TRBD1 (7 bases). Trimming stripped 4 bases from V and 4 bases from J, with 14 bases between. CDR3 size: 13 residues. CDR1 GTSNPN and CDR2 SVGIG come from the germline V gene (reference sequence). This CDR3 is CAWMRDSRYEQYF. The DNA of the CDR3 is TGTGCCTGGATGCGGGACAGTCGGTACGAGCAGTACTTC.

This sequence joins TRBV28 and TRBJ2-6, with D hard to call. The CDR3 runs to 15 residues. V lost 1 base, J lost 2 bases, and 6 bases lay in between. Germline loops: CDR1 MDHEN, CDR2 SYDVKM. CDR3 nucleotide sequence: TGTGCCAGCAGTTTATCCACCCCTGGGGCCAACGTCCTGACTTTC. This gives the protein CASSLSTPGANVLTF.